This T cell receptor (beta chain) was retrieved from a study of Graves' ophthalmopathy and Graves' hyperthyroidism. Broader study findings: Progression of ophthalmopathy was predicted by the model with roughly 68% sensitivity and about 72% specificity. From stable hyperthyroidism, ophthalmopathy was separated by a 13-signature model with roughly 89% sensitivity and 80% to 82% specificity.

For repertoire sequencing, the TCR beta CDR3 regions were amplified from RNA transcripts. RT-PCR with HTBI primers came first, then second-round multiplex PCR. From the multiplex PCR reads, TCRdb called clonotypes with MiXCR, one entry per CDR3 protein. The sample shows roughly 600,000 distinct CDR3 sequences, less than 45% of them seen only once. Each hyperthyroidism patient was newly diagnosed, with under 2 months' duration, and aged 18 to 65. Excluded: other autoimmune disease, uncontrolled infection, pregnancy or lactation. Germline CDR1 reads SEHNR; CDR2 reads FQNEAQ (reference sequence). The CDR3 runs 14 residues. Note on this clonotype: Antigen unknown.

This receptor was obtained from an adult man with Graves' hyperthyroidism. This sequence joins TRBV7-9 and TRBJ2-5; D is undetermined. The end of the DNA aligns better with TRBJ2-1, so the J call may be wrong. Sequencing was carried out using peripheral blood or thyroid tissue (not recorded which). The CDR3 nucleotides are TGTGCCAGCAGCTTAGGAGCGCTCCACAATGAGCAGTTCTTC. It specifies CASSLGALHNEQFF.